The 9 T cell receptor beta chains below come from one sample, sequenced in a study of shared clonotypes between healthy human individuals. Only in-frame clones appear in the TCRdb table, and some are missing; sequencing was by immunoSEQ multiplex PCR. In the table there are approximately 980,000 clones, around 80% of which are singletons. The sample consisted of memory CD4+ T cells sorted from blood. Subset meaning: CD45RA-negative fraction. The source of these receptors is a man between 18 and 35 years old in good health.

This sequence joins TRBV6-5 and TRBJ1-6, with 7 bases that match TRBD1. The CDR3 totals 13 residues. The junction had 6 bases not matched to a gene; V was cut back by 6 bases and J by 10 bases. Germline V gene lookup returns CDR1 MNHEY and CDR2 SVGAGI. Here the CDR3 reads CASSTTGESPLHF. The CDR3 region has the DNA TGTGCCAGCAGCACCACAGGGGAGTCACCCCTCCACTTT.

The chain is built from TRBV5-8 and TRBJ2-1; D not resolved. Germline values: CDR1 SGHTS, CDR2 YDEGEE. The CDR3 contains 15 residues. Deletions cut 6 bases from V and 2 bases from J, with 15 bases between. The CDR3 DNA reads as TGTGCCAGCACCCACGGTAGGAGTACCTACAATGAGCAGTTCTTC. Encoded protein: CASTHGRSTYNEQFF.

J is TRBJ1-6 and V is TRBV7-2; D gene ambiguous. The V end was cut by 5 bases, the J end by 7 bases, with 9 bases between. The CDR3 is 13 amino acids. Germline V gives CDR1 SGHTA, CDR2 FQGNSA. CDR3 loop: CASSRGLNSPLHF. For the CDR3, the DNA is TGTGCCAGCAGCCGCGGCCTCAATTCACCCCTCCACTTT.

The CDR3 spells CASTRDRGRGETQYF. CDR3 coding DNA: TGTGCCAGCACTCGGGACAGGGGTAGGGGAGAGACCCAGTACTTC. The chain employs TRBV6-1 and TRBJ2-5, with 10 bases aligning to TRBD1. Germline-derived CDR1 and CDR2 are MNHNS and SASEGT. V gave up 7 bases and J gave up 4 bases; unmatched junction bases: 9. The CDR3 runs to 15 residues.

This chain links TRBV7-5 with TRBJ1-6. TRBV7-5 is tagged as a pseudogene. CDR3 length equals 19 residues. The CDR3 protein is CARSLVRLRLSSYNSPLHF. The CDR3 DNA reads TGTGCCAGAAGCTTAGTACGACTCCGGCTAAGCTCCTATAATTCACCCCTCCACTTT.

This clone was observed a single time. The chain carries TRBV30 and TRBJ2-5, with TRBD2 as a possible D gene (7 bases). V was shortened by 5 bases and J by 4 bases, with 17 bases between the two germline ends. The CDR3 length is 14 residues. CDR1 and CDR2 from the germline V gene are GTSNPN and SVGIG (reference sequence). The CDR3 loop reads CAWGGRGTSETQYF. In nucleotides, the CDR3 is TGTGCCTGGGGGGGGAGGGGGACGTCAGAGACCCAGTACTTC. The full variable domain, with the rest looked up from reference TRBV30 and TRBJ2-5, is SQTIHQWPATLVQPVGSPLSLECTVEGTSNPNLYWYRQAAGRGLQLLFYSVGIGQISSEVPQNLSASRPQDRQFILSSKKLLLSDSGFYLCAWGGRGTSETQYFGPGTRLLVL.

The table lists this clone with many counts. The rearrangement uses TRBV18 and TRBJ1-1, with no clear D. V dropped 3 bases and J dropped 11 bases, with 16 bases sitting between them. Germline V lookup: CDR1 KGHSH, CDR2 LQKENI. This CDR3 has 13 residues. CDR3 DNA sequence: TGTGCCAGCTCACCGTCCGACACCCGTGGGGCTTTCTTT. Protein sequence: CASSPSDTRGAFF.

The chain uses TRBV2 and TRBJ2-3; tentatively, D is TRBD1 (6 bases). The CDR3 covers 16 residues. V was clipped by 2 bases and J by 0 bases, with 12 bases between them. The germline gives CDR1 SNHLY, CDR2 FYNNEI. This chain's CDR3 is CASSEQGRKSTDTQYF. The CDR3 DNA is TGTGCCAGCAGTGAACAGGGGCGGAAAAGCACAGATACGCAGTATTTT. The variable domain in full, with the rest retrieved from reference TRBV2 and TRBJ2-3, is EPEVTQTPSHQVTQMGQEVILRCVPISNHLYFYWYRQILGQKVEFLVSFYNNEISEKSEIFDDQFSVERPDGSNFTLKIRSTKLEDSAMYFCASSEQGRKSTDTQYFGPGTRLTVL.

This chain connects TRBV20-1 to TRBJ1-2, with a possible D match to TRBD1 (5 bases). V was pared by 5 bases and J by 6 bases, with 10 bases between. The CDR3 length is 11 residues. The V gene's germline CDR1 is DFQATT and CDR2 SNEGSKA (reference sequence). CDR3 residues: CSAQGQDGYTF. The CDR3 DNA is TGCAGTGCTCAGGGTCAGGATGGCTACACCTTC.